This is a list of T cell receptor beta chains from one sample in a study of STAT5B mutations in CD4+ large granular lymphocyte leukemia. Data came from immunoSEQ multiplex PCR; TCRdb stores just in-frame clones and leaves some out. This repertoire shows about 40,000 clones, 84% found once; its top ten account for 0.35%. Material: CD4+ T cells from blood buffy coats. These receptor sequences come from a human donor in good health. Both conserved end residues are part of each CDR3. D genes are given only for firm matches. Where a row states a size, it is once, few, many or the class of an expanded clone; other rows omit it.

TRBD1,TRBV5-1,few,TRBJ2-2,CASSLGTENTGELFF,TGCGCCAGCAGCCTCGGGACAGAGAACACCGGGGAGCTGTTTTTT
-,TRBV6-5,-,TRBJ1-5,CASSLLGTSNNQPQHF,TGTGCCAGCAGTTTATTAGGGACATCTAACAATCAGCCCCAGCATTTT
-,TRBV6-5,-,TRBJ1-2,CASSQGGGYTF,TGTGCAAGCAGTCAGGGAGGAGGCTACACCTTC
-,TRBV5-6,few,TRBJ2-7,CASSLIGGTYEQYF,TGTGCCAGCAGCTTGATCGGGGGAACGTACGAGCAGTACTTC
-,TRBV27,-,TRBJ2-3,CASSSGTTEFIDTQYF,TGTGCCAGCAGTTCGGGGACAACAGAGTTTATAGATACGCAGTATTTT
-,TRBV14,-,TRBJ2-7,CASSQLYEQYF,TGTGCCAGCAGCCAGCTCTACGAGCAGTACTTC
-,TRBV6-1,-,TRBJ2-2,CASSGSYRNTGELFF,TGTGCCAGCAGTGGCTCCTACAGGAACACCGGGGAGCTGTTTTTT
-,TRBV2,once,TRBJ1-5,CASSHRDQPQHF,TGTGCCAGCAGTCACAGGGATCAGCCCCAGCATTTT
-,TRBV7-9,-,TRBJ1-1,CASSLQGSPEAFF,TGTGCCAGCAGCTTGCAGGGGTCCCCTGAAGCTTTCTTT
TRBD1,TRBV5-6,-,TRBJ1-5,CASSSGTAGFGPQHF,TGTGCCAGCAGCTCTGGGACAGCCGGCTTTGGGCCCCAGCATTTT
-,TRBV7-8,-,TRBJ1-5,CASSLVGGELNQPQHF,TGTGCCAGCAGCTTAGTAGGCGGAGAGCTTAATCAGCCCCAGCATTTT
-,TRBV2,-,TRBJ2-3,CASVGFRSTDTQYF,TGTGCCAGCGTAGGGTTTCGGAGCACAGATACGCAGTATTTT
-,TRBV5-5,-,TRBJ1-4,CASSLTAATNEKLFF,TGTGCCAGCAGCTTGACAGCTGCAACTAATGAAAAACTGTTTTTT
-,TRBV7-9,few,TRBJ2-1,CASSLVTSSYNEQFF,TGTGCCAGCAGCTTAGTTACGAGCTCCTACAATGAGCAGTTCTTC
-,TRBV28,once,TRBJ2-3,CASSLSASTDTQYF,TGTGCCAGCAGTTTGTCAGCTAGCACAGATACGCAGTATTTT
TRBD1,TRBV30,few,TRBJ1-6,CAWSILGTVNSPLHF,TGTGCCTGGAGCATCCTTGGGACAGTTAATTCACCCCTCCACTTT
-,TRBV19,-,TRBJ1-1,CASSTTVNTEAFF,TGTGCCAGTAGTACGACAGTGAACACTGAAGCTTTCTTT
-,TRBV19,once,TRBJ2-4,CASTSGAGGNIQYF,TGTGCCAGTACCTCAGGCGCAGGAGGAAACATTCAGTACTTC
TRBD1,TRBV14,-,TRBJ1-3,CASSQTGGAPGNTIYF,TGTGCCAGCAGCCAAACAGGGGGCGCCCCTGGAAACACCATATATTTT
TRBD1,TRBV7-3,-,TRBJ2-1,CASSFAGGPNEQFF,TGTGCCAGCAGCTTTGCAGGGGGCCCCAATGAGCAGTTCTTC
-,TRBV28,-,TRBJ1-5,CASSLFGDHSNQPQHF,TGTGCCAGCAGTTTATTTGGGGACCATAGCAATCAGCCCCAGCATTTT
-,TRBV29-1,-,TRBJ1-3,CSAGGQNTIYF,TGCAGCGCCGGAGGTCAAAACACCATATATTTT
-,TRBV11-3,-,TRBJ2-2,CASSSPRGGNTGELFF,TGTGCCAGCAGCTCTCCTAGGGGGGGCAACACCGGGGAGCTGTTTTTT
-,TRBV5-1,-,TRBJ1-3,CASTPETGGNTIYF,TGCGCCAGCACCCCAGAGACAGGAGGAAACACCATATATTTT
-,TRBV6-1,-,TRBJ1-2,CASSVRDGYTF,TGTGCCAGCAGTGTAAGGGATGGCTACACCTTC
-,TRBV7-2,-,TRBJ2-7,CASSSPGAEQYF,TGTGCCAGCAGCTCCCCAGGGGCCGAGCAGTACTTC
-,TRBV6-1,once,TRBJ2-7,CASSESGWEQYF,TGTGCCAGCAGTGAGTCTGGTTGGGAGCAGTACTTC
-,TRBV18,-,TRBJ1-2,CASSPQGRRNHYGYTF,TGTGCCAGCTCACCGCAGGGGAGGAGGAATCACTATGGCTACACCTTC
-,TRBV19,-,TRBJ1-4,CASTVGAGTNEKLFF,TGTGCCAGTACCGTTGGCGCGGGTACTAATGAAAAACTGTTTTTT
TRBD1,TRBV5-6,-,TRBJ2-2,CASSSSGQGGTGELFF,TGTGCCAGCAGCTCAAGCGGACAGGGTGGTACCGGGGAGCTGTTTTTT
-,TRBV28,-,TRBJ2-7,CASSPPSGQYSYEQYF,TGTGCCAGCAGTCCACCCTCGGGACAATACTCCTACGAGCAGTACTTC
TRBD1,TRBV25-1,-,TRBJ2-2,CASSEGGALGGELFF,TGTGCCAGCTCAGAAGGGGGCGCCTTGGGCGGGGAGCTGTTTTTT
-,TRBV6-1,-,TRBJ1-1,CASMWGVTGSAEAFF,TGTGCCAGCATGTGGGGAGTAACAGGGTCAGCTGAAGCTTTCTTT
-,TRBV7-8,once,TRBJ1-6,CASSVSGTTNNSPLHF,TGTGCCAGCAGCGTATCTGGGACAACCAATAATTCACCCCTCCACTTT
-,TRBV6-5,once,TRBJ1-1,CASSYSRRNTEAFF,TGTGCCAGCAGTTACTCAAGAAGGAACACTGAAGCTTTCTTT
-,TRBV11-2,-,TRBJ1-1,CASSLWMDTEAFF,TGTGCCAGCAGCTTATGGATGGACACTGAAGCTTTCTTT
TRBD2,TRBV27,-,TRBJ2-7,CASSFLAGGHEQYF,TGTGCCAGCAGTTTTCTAGCGGGAGGGCACGAGCAGTACTTC
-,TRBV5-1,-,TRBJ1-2,CASSEGEIYGYTF,TGCGCCAGCAGCGAGGGGGAGATCTATGGCTACACCTTC
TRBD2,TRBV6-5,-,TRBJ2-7,CASSYLAGVTYEQYF,TGTGCCAGCAGTTACTTAGCGGGGGTTACCTACGAGCAGTACTTC
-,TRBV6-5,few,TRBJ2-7,CASSNRNEQYF,TGTGCCAGCAGCAACAGAAACGAGCAGTACTTC
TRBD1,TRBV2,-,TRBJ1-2,CASSGQGLRGYTF,TGTGCCAGCAGTGGACAGGGATTGCGTGGCTACACCTTC
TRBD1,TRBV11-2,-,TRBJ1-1,CASTFRGRNTEAFF,TGTGCCAGCACCTTCAGGGGGCGGAACACTGAAGCTTTCTTT
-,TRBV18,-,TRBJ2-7,CASSPNPGGRSSYEQYF,TGTGCCAGCTCACCAAATCCTGGTGGACGGAGCTCCTACGAGCAGTACTTC
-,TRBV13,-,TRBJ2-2,CASSWGPTGTGELFF,TGTGCCAGCAGCTGGGGGCCGACAGGCACCGGGGAGCTGTTTTTT
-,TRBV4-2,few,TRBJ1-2,CASSQMTGKRGYGYTF,TGTGCCAGCAGCCAAATGACCGGTAAAAGGGGTTATGGCTACACCTTC
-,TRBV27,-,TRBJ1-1,CASSMLWKNTEAFF,TGTGCCAGCAGTATGCTCTGGAAAAACACTGAAGCTTTCTTT
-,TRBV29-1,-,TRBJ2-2,CSVRSRAANTGELFF,TGCAGCGTGAGGAGCCGGGCAGCGAACACCGGGGAGCTGTTTTTT
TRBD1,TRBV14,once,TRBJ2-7,CASSPQGYEQYF,TGTGCCAGCAGCCCACAGGGGTACGAGCAGTACTTC
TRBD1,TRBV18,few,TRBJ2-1,CASSRGTGTHNEQFF,TGTGCCAGCTCTCGCGGGACAGGTACCCACAATGAGCAGTTCTTC